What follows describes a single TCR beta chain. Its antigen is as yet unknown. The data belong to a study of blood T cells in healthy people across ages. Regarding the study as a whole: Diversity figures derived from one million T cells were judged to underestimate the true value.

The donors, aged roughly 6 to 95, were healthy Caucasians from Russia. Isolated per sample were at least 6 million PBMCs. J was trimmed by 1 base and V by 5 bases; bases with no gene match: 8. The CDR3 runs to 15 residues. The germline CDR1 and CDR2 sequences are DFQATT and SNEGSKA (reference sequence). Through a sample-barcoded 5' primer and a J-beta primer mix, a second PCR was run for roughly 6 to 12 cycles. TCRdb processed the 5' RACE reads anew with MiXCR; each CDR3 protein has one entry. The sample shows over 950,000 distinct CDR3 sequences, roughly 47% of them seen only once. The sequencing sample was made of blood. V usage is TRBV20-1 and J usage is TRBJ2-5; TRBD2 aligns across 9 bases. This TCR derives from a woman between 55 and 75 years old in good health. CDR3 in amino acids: CSARIAGESQETQYF. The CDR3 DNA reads TGCAGTGCTCGGATAGCGGGAGAATCCCAAGAGACCCAGTACTTC.